This TCR beta chain was identified during a study of cytomegalovirus exposure and HLA in healthy donors. Study-wide results and limits: The study labeled about 160 TCR beta chains cytomegalovirus-associated.

Only in-frame clones appear in the TCRdb table, and some are missing; sequencing was by immunoSEQ multiplex PCR. The sample lists about 68,000 clones, roughly nine tenths occurring once. The CDR3 has 16 amino acids. V shed 4 bases, J shed 2 bases, and the junction held 10 bases outside the gene matches. The V gene's germline CDR1 is MNHNY and CDR2 SVGAGI (reference sequence). On this clone itself: Its matching antigen is unknown.

The material sequenced was PBMCs. V and J are TRBV6-6 and TRBJ2-7, with TRBD2 matching 8 bases. The source is a man between 18 and 29 years old in good health and CMV-seronegative. The CDR3 region is CASSSAGGAGAYEQYF. CDR3 bases: TGTGCCAGCAGTTCCGCCGGGGGAGCGGGGGCCTACGAGCAGTACTTC.